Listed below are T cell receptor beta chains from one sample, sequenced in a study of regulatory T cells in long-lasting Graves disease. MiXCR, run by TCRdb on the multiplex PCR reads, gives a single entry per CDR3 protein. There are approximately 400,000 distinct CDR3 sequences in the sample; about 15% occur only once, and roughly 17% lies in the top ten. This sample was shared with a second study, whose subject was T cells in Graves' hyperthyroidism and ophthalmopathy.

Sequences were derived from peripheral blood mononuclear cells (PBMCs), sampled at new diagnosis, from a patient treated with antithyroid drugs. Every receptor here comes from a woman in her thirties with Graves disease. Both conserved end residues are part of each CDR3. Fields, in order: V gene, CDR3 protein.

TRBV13	CASSSPTEREGYEQFF
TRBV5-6	CASSTGLVGEQYF
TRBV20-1	CSARQGSFYNEQFF
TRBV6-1	CASSGAVNTEAFF
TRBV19	CASSIDRGTDRQYF
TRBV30	CAWRHDSGKEQFF
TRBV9	CASSSAETGSEEKLFF
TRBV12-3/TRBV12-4	CASSLWGFGNTIYF
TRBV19	CASSITSGLTYEQYF
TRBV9	CASSVAGGQETQYF
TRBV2	CASSEDRGWSNYGYTF
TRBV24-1	CARVWSLNSYEQYF
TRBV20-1	CSARGSGPIVQYF
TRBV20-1	CSARDQGRSGSSYNEQFF
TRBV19	CASSPGTPLTEQYF
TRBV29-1	CSALSLDRMNTEAFF
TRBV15	CATSREGPPGGHEYGYTF
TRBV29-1	CSVDVGSLHIF
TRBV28	CASSRFLADLAKNIQYF
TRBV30	CAWSVVNTEAFF
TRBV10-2	CASRDVGQTIYNEQFF
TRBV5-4	CASSIRDRATEAFF
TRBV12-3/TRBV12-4	CASTRTGPYNEQFF
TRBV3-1	CASSQAGGPGYTF
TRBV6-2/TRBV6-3	CASSEEGDTYNEQFF
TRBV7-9	CASSKVVGVVFYEQYF
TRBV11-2	CASSLDWQGVYEQYF
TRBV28	CASSPKARNIPYEQYF
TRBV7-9	CASSLVLGGENEQFF
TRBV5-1	CASSFVSNEQFF
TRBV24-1	CATRAGDHQPQHF
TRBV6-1	CASSKGRDTQYF
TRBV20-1	CSAVRDGYTF
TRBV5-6	CASSLRGAPEAFF
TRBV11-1	CASSPGTQGSLYYGYTF
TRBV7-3	CASSLSSGRANTGELFF
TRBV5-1	CASSLGDRSNEKLFF
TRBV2	CASSPREGSSYEQYF
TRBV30	CAWGDRVGQPQHF
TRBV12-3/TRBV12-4	CASSFEQGTGGTF
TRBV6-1	CASSRRGDPYEQYF
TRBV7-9	CASTRGSKGGEAFF
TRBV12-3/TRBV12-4	CASSFDGETQYF
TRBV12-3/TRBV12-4	CASIPTSGRVGTDTQYF
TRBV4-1	CASTPVGGGYTF
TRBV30	CAWSSGGTEQYF
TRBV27	CASSPRDRSTYGYTF
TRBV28	CASYPWWENTGELFF
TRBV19	CASTLRWTGVGETQYF
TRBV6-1	CASKEAGATGELFF
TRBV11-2	CASSLRRGSSGANVLTF
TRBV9	CASSLGPRHEQFF
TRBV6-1	CASSPGTLNNSPLHF
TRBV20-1	CSARSGAPYEQYF
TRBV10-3	CAIATQGDYGYTF
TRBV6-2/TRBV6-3	CASRGQPNTEAFF
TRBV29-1	CSVLIAGGGVEQFF
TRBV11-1	CASSPGVAVGTDTQYF
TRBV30	CAWVNWRSSYEQYF
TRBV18	CASSRGGTGDYEQYF